This T cell receptor (beta chain) came from a study of T-cell memory formation after mild COVID-19. For the study at large: TCR clustering was largely donor specific.

Germline loops: CDR1 MNHNY, CDR2 SVGAGI (reference sequence). The CDR3 is 15 residues long. V gave up 7 bases and J gave up 0 bases, with 13 bases separating them. One entry per CDR3 protein results from TCRdb running MiXCR on the 5' RACE reads. The repertoire holds 120,000 or so distinct CDR3 sequences, with approximately 16% as singletons. The TCR was taken from an adult woman who had mild COVID-19 (a few samples of this study predate the infection). Cell type and time point are not known. The rearrangement joins TRBV6-6 to TRBJ1-5; D is possibly TRBD1 (5 bases). Sequenced sample: PBMCs or a T cell subset sorted from them (not recorded which). This chain's CDR3 is CASTLRGYSNQPQHF. DNA of the CDR3: TGTGCCAGCACCCTGAGGGGTTATAGCAATCAGCCCCAGCATTTT.